A selection of T cell receptor beta chains follows, all from one sample in a study of T cell responses to AZD1222 COVID-19 vaccine. Sequenced by immunoSEQ multiplex PCR; TCRdb stores in-frame clones only, minus some. The table has some 90,000 clones, about 90% seen once. This material consisted of peripheral blood, taken on day 0 of AZD1222 vaccination. These receptors originate from an adult in good health. The CDR3 runs from the conserved cysteine through the conserved F or W. A D gene is named only where the DNA matches it firmly. Size values are once, few and many counts, or a class for expanded clones, and some rows have none.

J: TRBJ2-7
length: 15
size: -
D: TRBD2
V: TRBV5-1
DNA: TGCGCCAGCAATAGACTAGCGGGAGATTCCCACGAGCAGTACTTC
CDR3: CASNRLAGDSHEQYF

J: TRBJ2-7
length: 14
size: -
D: -
V: TRBV9
DNA: TGTGCCAGCAGCCGTAGTACGGGACCCTACGAGCAGTACTTC
CDR3: CASSRSTGPYEQYF

J: TRBJ2-3
length: 18
size: -
D: TRBD2
V: TRBV6-6
DNA: TGTGCCAGCAGTCACGGGACTAGCGGGCCGCGAGCCCGAGATACGCAGTATTTT
CDR3: CASSHGTSGPRARDTQYF

J: TRBJ1-2
length: 12
size: -
D: -
V: TRBV9
DNA: TGTGCCAGCAGCCCCCGACAGTATGGCTACACCTTC
CDR3: CASSPRQYGYTF

J: TRBJ1-2
length: 16
size: -
D: -
V: TRBV9
DNA: TGTGCCAGCAGCGTAGCTGCAGGGCTAGAGAACTATGGCTACACCTTC
CDR3: CASSVAAGLENYGYTF

J: TRBJ2-7
length: 16
size: once
D: TRBD1
V: TRBV13
DNA: TGTGCCAGCAGCACAAGACAGGGGTTGGCAACCTACGAGCAGTACTTC
CDR3: CASSTRQGLATYEQYF

J: TRBJ2-7
length: 14
size: -
D: -
V: TRBV18
DNA: TGTGCCAGCTCACCTTCCGGGAGTGCCTACGAGCAGTACTTC
CDR3: CASSPSGSAYEQYF

J: TRBJ2-2
length: 16
size: -
D: TRBD2
V: TRBV19
DNA: TGTGCCAGTACCCCAGCGGGAGGGGTTCGGACCGGGGAGCTGTTTTTT
CDR3: CASTPAGGVRTGELFF

J: TRBJ1-1
length: 14
size: -
D: TRBD1
V: TRBV3-1/TRBV3-2
DNA: TGTGCCAGCAGCCAAGATCTGACAGGGACTGAAGCTTTCTTT
CDR3: CASSQDLTGTEAFF

J: TRBJ2-1
length: 16
size: -
D: TRBD2
V: TRBV9
DNA: TGTGCCAGCAGCCCACACTCCACGGGACTAGCTAATGAGCAGTTCTTC
CDR3: CASSPHSTGLANEQFF

J: TRBJ2-7
length: 15
size: -
D: -
V: TRBV5-1
DNA: TGCGCCAGCAGCCCCTTGCGGGGAGGAATCTACGAGCAGTACTTC
CDR3: CASSPLRGGIYEQYF

J: TRBJ1-5
length: 17
size: -
D: -
V: TRBV19
DNA: TGTGCCAGTAGTATACCCCAAGGGCTGTTTAGCAATCAGCCCCAGCATTTT
CDR3: CASSIPQGLFSNQPQHF

J: TRBJ1-2
length: 14
size: few
D: -
V: TRBV13
DNA: TGTGCCAGCAGCTTAGGGTCCGGGGGCTATGGCTACACCTTC
CDR3: CASSLGSGGYGYTF

J: TRBJ2-6
length: 17
size: once
D: -
V: TRBV18
DNA: TGTGCCAGCTCCCGGGACATCACCTCCTCTGGGGCCAACGTCCTGACTTTC
CDR3: CASSRDITSSGANVLTF

J: TRBJ2-2
length: 12
size: -
D: -
V: TRBV20-1
DNA: TGCAGTGCTAGTTGGGGGCCGGGGGAGCTGTTTTTT
CDR3: CSASWGPGELFF

J: TRBJ2-5
length: 17
size: -
D: TRBD2
V: TRBV7-8
DNA: TGTGCCAGCAGCCTCGGGGCTAGCGGGATGGGGGTAGAGACCCAGTACTTC
CDR3: CASSLGASGMGVETQYF

J: TRBJ2-2
length: 17
size: -
D: TRBD1
V: TRBV6-2/TRBV6-3
DNA: TGTGCCAGCAGTTACATCACCGGGACAGGGCTGATCGGGGAGCTGTTTTTT
CDR3: CASSYITGTGLIGELFF

J: TRBJ1-1
length: 13
size: -
D: TRBD1
V: TRBV11-3
DNA: TGTGCCAGCAGCTTTTCAGGGGGCACTGAAGCTTTCTTT
CDR3: CASSFSGGTEAFF

J: TRBJ2-7
length: 12
size: -
D: -
V: TRBV27
DNA: TGTGCCAGCAGTACTCAGGGGCGCGAGCAGTACTTC
CDR3: CASSTQGREQYF

J: TRBJ1-1
length: 13
size: -
D: -
V: TRBV7-6
DNA: TGTGCCAGCAGCTTAGACACGAACACTGAAGCTTTCTTT
CDR3: CASSLDTNTEAFF

J: TRBJ1-2
length: 12
size: -
D: -
V: TRBV14
DNA: TGTGCCAGCAGCCAATCAGGGAACGGCTACACCTTC
CDR3: CASSQSGNGYTF

J: TRBJ1-1
length: 19
size: -
D: TRBD1
V: TRBV6-2/TRBV6-3
DNA: TGTGCCAGCAGTTACTCGAGGTCACAGGGGACTTCGGGCGTCACTGAAGCTTTCTTT
CDR3: CASSYSRSQGTSGVTEAFF

J: TRBJ2-1
length: 14
size: -
D: -
V: TRBV9
DNA: TGTGCCAGCAGCGTAACCAGGAGTGGGAATGAGCAGTTCTTC
CDR3: CASSVTRSGNEQFF

J: TRBJ1-2
length: 15
size: -
D: -
V: TRBV28
DNA: TGTGCCAGCAGTTCCAGGTTGGACGGCGGTTATGGCTACACCTTC
CDR3: CASSSRLDGGYGYTF

J: TRBJ1-5
length: 15
size: -
D: -
V: TRBV21-1
DNA: TGTGCCAGCAGCAGAGACGGGACAGTCACTCAGCCCCAGCATTTT
CDR3: CASSRDGTVTQPQHF

J: TRBJ1-2
length: 14
size: -
D: -
V: TRBV3-1/TRBV3-2
DNA: TGTGCCAGCAGCTGGGGGGGGAAGAACTATGGCTACACCTTC
CDR3: CASSWGGKNYGYTF

J: TRBJ2-7
length: 14
size: -
D: TRBD1
V: TRBV19
DNA: TGTGCCAGTAGTCCGGGACAGGGTACCTACGAGCAGTACTTC
CDR3: CASSPGQGTYEQYF

J: TRBJ1-1
length: 16
size: -
D: TRBD1
V: TRBV3-1/TRBV3-2
DNA: TGTGCCAGCAGCCAAGACAGGGGGCTAAGACGTACTGAAGCTTTCTTT
CDR3: CASSQDRGLRRTEAFF

J: TRBJ2-3
length: 16
size: -
D: -
V: TRBV6-5
DNA: TGTGCCAGCAGTTACGGAGTAGCCTGGAGTGGGGGTACGCAGTATTTT
CDR3: CASSYGVAWSGGTQYF

J: TRBJ2-1
length: 16
size: -
D: TRBD1
V: TRBV6-4
DNA: TGTGCCAGCAGTGACTCCTGGACAGGGTTAACGAATGAGCAGTTCTTC
CDR3: CASSDSWTGLTNEQFF

J: TRBJ2-5
length: 14
size: -
D: -
V: TRBV19
DNA: TGTGCCAGTAGTATAACGGAGGGGGCGAAGACCCAGTACTTC
CDR3: CASSITEGAKTQYF

J: TRBJ2-7
length: 15
size: once
D: -
V: TRBV27
DNA: TGTGCCAGCAGTTTATCGGCAGGAGGGACCTACGAGCAGTACTTC
CDR3: CASSLSAGGTYEQYF